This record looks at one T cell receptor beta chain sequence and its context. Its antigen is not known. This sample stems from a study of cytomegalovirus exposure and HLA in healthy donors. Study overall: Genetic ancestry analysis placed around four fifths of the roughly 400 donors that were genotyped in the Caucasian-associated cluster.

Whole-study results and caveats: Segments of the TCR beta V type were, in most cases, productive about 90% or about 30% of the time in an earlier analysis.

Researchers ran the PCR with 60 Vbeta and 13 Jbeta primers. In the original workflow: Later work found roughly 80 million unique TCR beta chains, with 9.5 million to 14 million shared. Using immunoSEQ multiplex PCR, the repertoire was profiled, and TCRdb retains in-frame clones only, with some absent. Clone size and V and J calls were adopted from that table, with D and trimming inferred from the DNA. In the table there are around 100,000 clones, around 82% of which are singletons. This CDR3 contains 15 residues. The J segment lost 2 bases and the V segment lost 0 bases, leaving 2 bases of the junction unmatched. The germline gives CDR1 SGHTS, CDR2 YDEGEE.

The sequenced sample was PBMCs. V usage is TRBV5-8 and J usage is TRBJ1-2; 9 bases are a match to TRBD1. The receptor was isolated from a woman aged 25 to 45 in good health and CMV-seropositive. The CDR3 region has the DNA TGTGCCAGCAGCTTGGGGGACAGGGAAAACTATGGCTACACCTTC. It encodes CASSLGDRENYGYTF.